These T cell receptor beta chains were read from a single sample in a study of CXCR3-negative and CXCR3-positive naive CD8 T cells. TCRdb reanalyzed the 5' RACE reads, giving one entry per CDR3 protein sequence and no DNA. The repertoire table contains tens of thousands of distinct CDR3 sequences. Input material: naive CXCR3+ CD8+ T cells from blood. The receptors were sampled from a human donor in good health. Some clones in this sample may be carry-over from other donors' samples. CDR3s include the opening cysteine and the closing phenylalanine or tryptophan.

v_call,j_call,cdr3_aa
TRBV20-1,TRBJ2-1,CSARVRPGQGFF
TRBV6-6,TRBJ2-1,CASSYSGANYNEQFF
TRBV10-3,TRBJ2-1,CAISERTGPYNEQFF
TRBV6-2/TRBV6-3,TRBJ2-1,CASSYPLGGGADNEQFF
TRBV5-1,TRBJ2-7,CASSGDSNYEQYF
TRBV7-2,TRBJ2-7,CASSSLDSSYEQYF
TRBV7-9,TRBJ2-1,CASSPPGTGNEQFF
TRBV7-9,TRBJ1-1,CASSRWSQLDTEAFF
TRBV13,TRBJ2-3,CASSRGLTITDTQYF
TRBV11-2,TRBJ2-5,CASRSSLVTQYF
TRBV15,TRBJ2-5,CATSRDHPGQGYLVSQETQYF
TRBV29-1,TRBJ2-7,CSVGTGPPYEQYF
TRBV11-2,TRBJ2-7,CASSLDYRGLYEQYF
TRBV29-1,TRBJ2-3,CSVEDKRLAGGYSTDTQYF
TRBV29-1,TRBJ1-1,CSVEDVYSNMNTEAFF
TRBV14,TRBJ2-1,CASSQSGVSGAPRNEQFF
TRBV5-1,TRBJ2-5,CASSLAVWTLKETQYF
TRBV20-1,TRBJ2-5,CSATRTRGETQYF
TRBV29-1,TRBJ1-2,CSVVGEDGYTF
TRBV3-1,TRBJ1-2,CASSQDMGAFANYGYTF
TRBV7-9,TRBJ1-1,CASSRGGMNTEAFF
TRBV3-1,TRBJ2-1,CASSQPSGRMSSYNEQFF
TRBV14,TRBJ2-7,CASSRLRDSAYEQYF
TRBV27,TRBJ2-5,CASRGWDSGETQYF
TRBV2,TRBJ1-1,CASSVPLQGTVNTEAFF
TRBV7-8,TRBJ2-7,CASSPLQGPYEQYF
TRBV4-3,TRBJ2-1,CASSQGAPMGEQFF
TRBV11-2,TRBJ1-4,CASSPPSTGAEKLFF
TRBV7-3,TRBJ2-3,CASSLSGDTQYF
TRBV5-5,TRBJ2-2,CASSYEDPDTGELFF
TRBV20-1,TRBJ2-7,CSARDKRGLAGPNSYEQYF
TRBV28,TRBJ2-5,CASNSLGASIKKYF
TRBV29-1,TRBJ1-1,CSVEGSGRAEAFF
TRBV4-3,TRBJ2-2,CASSQGKAGELFF
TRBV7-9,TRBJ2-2,CASSPGQRANTGELFF
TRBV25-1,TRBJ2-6,CASRGAGMAAGANVLTF
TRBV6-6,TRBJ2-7,CASSFRLVRDYEQYF
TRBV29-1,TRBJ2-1,CSVDPAGGTRNEQFF
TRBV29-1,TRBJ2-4,CSVEGTGKNIQYF
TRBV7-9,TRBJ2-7,CASSLVLAGEEQYF
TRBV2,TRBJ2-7,CASSEGGQNYEQYF
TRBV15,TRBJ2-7,CATSRDAKDEQYF